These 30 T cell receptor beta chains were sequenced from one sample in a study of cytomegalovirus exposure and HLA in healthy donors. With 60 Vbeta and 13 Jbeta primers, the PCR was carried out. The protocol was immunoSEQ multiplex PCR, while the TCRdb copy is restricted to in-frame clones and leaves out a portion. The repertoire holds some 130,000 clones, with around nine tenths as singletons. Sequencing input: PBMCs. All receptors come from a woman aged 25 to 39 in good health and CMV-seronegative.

DNA of the CDR3: TGTGCCAGCTCGCGGCGGACCTACGAGCAGTACTTC. Amino acid sequence: CASSRRTYEQYF. This rearrangement joins TRBV2 to TRBJ2-7; D gene uncertain. V shed 8 bases and J shed 2 bases, with 10 bases lying between them. From germline, CDR1 is SNHLY and CDR2 FYNNEI. The CDR3 loop spans 12 amino acids.

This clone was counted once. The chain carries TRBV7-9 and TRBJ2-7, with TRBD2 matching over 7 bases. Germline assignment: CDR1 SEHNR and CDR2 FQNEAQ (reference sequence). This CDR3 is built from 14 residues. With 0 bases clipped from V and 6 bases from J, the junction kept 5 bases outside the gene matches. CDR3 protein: CASSLASTSVEQYF. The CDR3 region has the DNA TGTGCCAGCAGCTTAGCAAGCACTAGCGTCGAGCAGTACTTC.

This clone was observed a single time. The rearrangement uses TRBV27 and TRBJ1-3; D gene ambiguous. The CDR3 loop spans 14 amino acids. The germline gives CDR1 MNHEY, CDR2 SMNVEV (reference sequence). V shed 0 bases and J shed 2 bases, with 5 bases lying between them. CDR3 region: CASSLSGAGNTIYF. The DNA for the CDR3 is TGTGCCAGCAGTTTATCAGGAGCTGGAAACACCATATATTTT.

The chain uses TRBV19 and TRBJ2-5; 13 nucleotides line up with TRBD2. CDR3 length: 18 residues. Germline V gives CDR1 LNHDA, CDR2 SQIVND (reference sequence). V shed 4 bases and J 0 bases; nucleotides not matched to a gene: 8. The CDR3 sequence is CASSNRLAGGLNQETQYF. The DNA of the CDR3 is TGTGCCAGTAGTAATCGACTAGCGGGGGGTTTGAACCAAGAGACCCAGTACTTC. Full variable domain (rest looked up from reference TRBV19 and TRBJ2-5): DGGITQSPKYLFRKEGQNVTLSCEQNLNHDAMYWYRQDPGQGLRLIYYSQIVNDFQKGDIAEGYSVSREKKESFPLTVTSAQKNPTAFYLCASSNRLAGGLNQETQYFGPGTRLLVL.

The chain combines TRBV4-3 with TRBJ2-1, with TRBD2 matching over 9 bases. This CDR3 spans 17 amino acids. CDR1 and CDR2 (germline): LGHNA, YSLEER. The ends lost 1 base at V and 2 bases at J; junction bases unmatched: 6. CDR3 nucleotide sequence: TGCGCCAGCAGCCAAGGTAGCGGGAGAGGCGCCTACAATGAGCAGTTCTTC. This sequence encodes CASSQGSGRGAYNEQFF.

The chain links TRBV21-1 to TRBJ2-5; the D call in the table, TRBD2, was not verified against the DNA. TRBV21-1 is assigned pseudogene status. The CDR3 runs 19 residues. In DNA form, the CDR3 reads TGTGCCAGCAGCATCCTTCCAGGGACTAGCGGGGGGGCCCAGGAGACCCAGTACTTC. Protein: CASSILPGTSGGAQETQYF.

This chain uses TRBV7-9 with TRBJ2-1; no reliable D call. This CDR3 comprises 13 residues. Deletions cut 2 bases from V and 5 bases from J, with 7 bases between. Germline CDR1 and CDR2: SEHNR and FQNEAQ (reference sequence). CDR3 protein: CASSLFSDNEQFF. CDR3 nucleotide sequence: TGTGCCAGCAGCTTATTTTCGGACAATGAGCAGTTCTTC. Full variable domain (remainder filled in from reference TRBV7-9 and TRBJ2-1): DTGVSQNPRHKITKRGQNVTFRCDPISEHNRLYWYRQTLGQGPEFLTYFQNEAQLEKSRLLSDRFSAERPKGSFSTLEIQRTEQGDSAMYLCASSLFSDNEQFFGPGTRLTVL.

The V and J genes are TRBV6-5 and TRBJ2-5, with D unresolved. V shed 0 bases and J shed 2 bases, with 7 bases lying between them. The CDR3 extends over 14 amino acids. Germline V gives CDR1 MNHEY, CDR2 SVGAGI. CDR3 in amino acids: CASSYSTQQETQYF. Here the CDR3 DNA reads TGTGCCAGCAGTTACTCGACTCAACAAGAGACCCAGTACTTC.

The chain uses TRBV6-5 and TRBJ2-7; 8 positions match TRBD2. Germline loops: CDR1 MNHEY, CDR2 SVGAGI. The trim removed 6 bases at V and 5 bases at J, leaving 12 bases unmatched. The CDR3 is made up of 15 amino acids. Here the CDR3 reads CASRGRTGLGNEQYF. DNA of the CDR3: TGTGCCAGCAGGGGACGAACGGGACTAGGCAACGAGCAGTACTTC.

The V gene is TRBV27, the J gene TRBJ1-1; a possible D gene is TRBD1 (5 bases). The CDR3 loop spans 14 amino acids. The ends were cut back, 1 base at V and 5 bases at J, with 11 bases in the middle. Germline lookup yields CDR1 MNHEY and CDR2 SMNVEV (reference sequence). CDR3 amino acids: CASSLWAGKTEAFF. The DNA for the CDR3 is TGTGCCAGCAGTTTATGGGCAGGGAAGACTGAAGCTTTCTTT.

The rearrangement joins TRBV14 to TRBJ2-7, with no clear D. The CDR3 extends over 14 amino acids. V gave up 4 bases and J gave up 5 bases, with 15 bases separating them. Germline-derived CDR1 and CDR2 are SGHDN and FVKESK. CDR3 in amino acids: CASSLASAAHEQYF. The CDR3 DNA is TGTGCCAGCAGCCTAGCCAGCGCGGCCCACGAGCAGTACTTC.

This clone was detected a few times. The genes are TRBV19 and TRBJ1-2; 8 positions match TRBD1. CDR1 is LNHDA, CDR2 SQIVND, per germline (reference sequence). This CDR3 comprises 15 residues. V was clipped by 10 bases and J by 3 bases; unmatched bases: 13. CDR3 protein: CATTGGYAGDYGYTF. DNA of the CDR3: TGTGCCACAACAGGGGGATACGCAGGGGACTATGGCTACACCTTC. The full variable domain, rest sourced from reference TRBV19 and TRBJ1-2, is DGGITQSPKYLFRKEGQNVTLSCEQNLNHDAMYWYRQDPGQGLRLIYYSQIVNDFQKGDIAEGYSVSREKKESFPLTVTSAQKNPTAFYLCATTGGYAGDYGYTFGSGTRLTVV.

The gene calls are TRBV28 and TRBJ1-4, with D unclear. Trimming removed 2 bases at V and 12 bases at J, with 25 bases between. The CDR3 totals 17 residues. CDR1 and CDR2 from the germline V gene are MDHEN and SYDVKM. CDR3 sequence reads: CASSLARVSQPDRELFF. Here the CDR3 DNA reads TGTGCCAGCAGTTTAGCGAGAGTCAGCCAACCAGATCGGGAACTGTTTTTT.

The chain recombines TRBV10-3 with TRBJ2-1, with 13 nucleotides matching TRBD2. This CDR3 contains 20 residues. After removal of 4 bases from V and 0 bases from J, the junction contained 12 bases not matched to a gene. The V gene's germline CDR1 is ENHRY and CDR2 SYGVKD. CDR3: CAISGGLTSGGPYSYNEQFF. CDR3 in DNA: TGTGCCATCAGTGGAGGCTTGACTAGCGGGGGGCCCTACTCCTACAATGAGCAGTTCTTC.

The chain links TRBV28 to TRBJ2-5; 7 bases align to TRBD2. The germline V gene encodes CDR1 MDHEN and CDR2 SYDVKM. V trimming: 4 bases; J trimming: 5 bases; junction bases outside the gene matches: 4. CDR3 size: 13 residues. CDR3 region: CASSWGGSETQYF. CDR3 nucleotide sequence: TGTGCCAGCAGTTGGGGGGGGTCGGAGACCCAGTACTTC.

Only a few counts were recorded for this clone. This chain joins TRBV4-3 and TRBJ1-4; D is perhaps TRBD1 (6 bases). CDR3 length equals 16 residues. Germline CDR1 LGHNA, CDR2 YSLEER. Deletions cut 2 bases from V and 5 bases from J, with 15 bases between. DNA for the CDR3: TGCGCCAGCAGCCAACCCTACCCCACAGGGAATGAAAAACTGTTTTTT. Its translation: CASSQPYPTGNEKLFF.

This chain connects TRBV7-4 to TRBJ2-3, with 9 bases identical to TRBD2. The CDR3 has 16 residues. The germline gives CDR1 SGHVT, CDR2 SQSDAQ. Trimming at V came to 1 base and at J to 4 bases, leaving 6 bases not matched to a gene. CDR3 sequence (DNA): TGTGCCAGCAGCTTAGGATCTAGCGGGGTCTCAGATACGCAGTATTTT. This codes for CASSLGSSGVSDTQYF. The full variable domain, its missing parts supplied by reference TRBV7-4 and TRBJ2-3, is GAGVSQSPRYKVAKRGRDVALRCDSISGHVTLYWYRQTLGQGSEVLTYSQSDAQRDKSGRPSGRFSAERPERSVSTLKIQRTEQGDSAVYLCASSLGSSGVSDTQYFGPGTRLTVL.

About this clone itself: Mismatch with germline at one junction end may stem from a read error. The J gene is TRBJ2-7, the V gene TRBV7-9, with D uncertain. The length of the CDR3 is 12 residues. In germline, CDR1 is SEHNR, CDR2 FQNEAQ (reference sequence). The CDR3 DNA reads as TGTTCCAGCAGCCCAATGACGGGCGAGCAGTACTTC. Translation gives CSSSPMTGEQYF. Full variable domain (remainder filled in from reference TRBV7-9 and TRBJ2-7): DTGVSQNPRHKITKRGQNVTFRCDPISEHNRLYWYRQTLGQGPEFLTYFQNEAQLEKSRLLSDRFSAERPKGSFSTLEIQRTEQGDSAMYLCSSSPMTGEQYFGPGTRLTVT.

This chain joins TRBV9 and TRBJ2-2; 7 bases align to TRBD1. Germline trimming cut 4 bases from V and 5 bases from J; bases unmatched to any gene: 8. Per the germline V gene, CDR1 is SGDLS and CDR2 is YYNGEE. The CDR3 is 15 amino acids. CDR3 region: CASSPRQGTTGELFF. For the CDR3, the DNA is TGTGCCAGCAGCCCGCGACAGGGTACGACCGGGGAGCTGTTTTTT.

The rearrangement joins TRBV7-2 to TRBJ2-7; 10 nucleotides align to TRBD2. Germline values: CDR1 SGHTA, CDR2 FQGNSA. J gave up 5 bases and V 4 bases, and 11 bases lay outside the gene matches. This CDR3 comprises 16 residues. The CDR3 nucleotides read TGTGCCAGCAGCTACCCTCTAGCGGGAGTAGTCCACGAGCAGTACTTC. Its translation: CASSYPLAGVVHEQYF. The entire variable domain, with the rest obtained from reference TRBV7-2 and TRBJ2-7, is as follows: GAGVSQSPSNKVTEKGKDVELRCDPISGHTALYWYRQSLGQGLEFLIYFQGNSAPDKSGLPSDRFSAERTGGSVSTLTIQRTQQEDSAVYLCASSYPLAGVVHEQYFGPGTRLTVT.

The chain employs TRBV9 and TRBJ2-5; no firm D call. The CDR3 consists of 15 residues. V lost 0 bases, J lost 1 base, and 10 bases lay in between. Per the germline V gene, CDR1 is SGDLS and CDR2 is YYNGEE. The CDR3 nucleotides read TGTGCCAGCAGCGTAGTCCCGGGTCCCCAAGAGACCCAGTACTTC. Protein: CASSVVPGPQETQYF.

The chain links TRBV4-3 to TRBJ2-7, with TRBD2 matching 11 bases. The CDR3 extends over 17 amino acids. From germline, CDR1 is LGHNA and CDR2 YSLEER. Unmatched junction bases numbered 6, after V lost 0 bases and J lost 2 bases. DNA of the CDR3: TGCGCCAGCAGCCAAGAAAAGGGGACTAGCGGCACCTACGAGCAGTACTTC. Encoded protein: CASSQEKGTSGTYEQYF.

CDR3 nucleotides: TGTGCCAGCAGCTCCCCGGGACAGGGCTACGAGCAGTACTTC. This translates into CASSSPGQGYEQYF. V is TRBV5-4 and J is TRBJ2-7, with 9 bases lining up with TRBD1. V lost 3 bases to trimming and J lost 3 bases; unmatched junction nucleotides: 4. The V gene's germline CDR1 is SGHNT and CDR2 YYREEE (reference sequence). CDR3 length: 14 amino acids. Using reference TRBV5-4 and TRBJ2-7 for the parts outside the CDR3, the full variable domain is ETGVTQSPTHLIKTRGQQVTLRCSSQSGHNTVSWYQQALGQGPQFIFQYYREEENGRGNFPPRFSGLQFPNYSSELNVNALELDDSALYLCASSSPGQGYEQYFGPGTRLTVT.

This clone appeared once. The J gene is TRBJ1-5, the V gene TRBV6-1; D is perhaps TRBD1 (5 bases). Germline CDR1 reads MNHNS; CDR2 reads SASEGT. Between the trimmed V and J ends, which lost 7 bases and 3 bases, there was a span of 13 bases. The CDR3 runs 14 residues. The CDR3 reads CASIPGMDNQPQHF. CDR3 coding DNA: TGTGCCAGCATTCCAGGGATGGACAATCAGCCCCAGCATTTT.

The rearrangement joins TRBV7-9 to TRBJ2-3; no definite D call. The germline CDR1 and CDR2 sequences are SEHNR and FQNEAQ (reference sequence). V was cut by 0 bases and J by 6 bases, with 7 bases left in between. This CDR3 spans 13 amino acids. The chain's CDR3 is CASSLASPDTQYF. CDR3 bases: TGTGCCAGCAGCTTAGCGAGCCCCGATACGCAGTATTTT.

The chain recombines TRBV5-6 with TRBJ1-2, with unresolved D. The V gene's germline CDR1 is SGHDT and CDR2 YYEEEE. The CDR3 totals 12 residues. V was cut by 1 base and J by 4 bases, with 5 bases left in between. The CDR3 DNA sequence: TGTGCCAGCAGCTTGCGGTCCTATGGCTACACCTTC. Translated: CASSLRSYGYTF. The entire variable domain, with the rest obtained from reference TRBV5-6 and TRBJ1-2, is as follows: DAGVTQSPTHLIKTRGQQVTLRCSPKSGHDTVSWYQQALGQGPQFIFQYYEEEERQRGNFPDRFSGHQFPNYSSELNVNALLLGDSALYLCASSLRSYGYTFGSGTRLTVV.

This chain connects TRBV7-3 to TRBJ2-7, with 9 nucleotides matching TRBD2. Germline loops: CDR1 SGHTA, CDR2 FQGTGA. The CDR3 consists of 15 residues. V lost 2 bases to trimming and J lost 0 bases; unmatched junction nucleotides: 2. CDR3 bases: TGTGCCAGCAGCTTATTAGCGGGGGCCTCCTACGAGCAGTACTTC. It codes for CASSLLAGASYEQYF.

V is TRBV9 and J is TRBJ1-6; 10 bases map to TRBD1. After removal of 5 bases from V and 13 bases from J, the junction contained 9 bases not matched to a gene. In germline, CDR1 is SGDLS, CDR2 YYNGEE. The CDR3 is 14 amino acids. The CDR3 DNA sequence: TGTGCCAGCAGTCAGGACAGGGGGAACTCGCCCCTCCACTTT. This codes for CASSQDRGNSPLHF.

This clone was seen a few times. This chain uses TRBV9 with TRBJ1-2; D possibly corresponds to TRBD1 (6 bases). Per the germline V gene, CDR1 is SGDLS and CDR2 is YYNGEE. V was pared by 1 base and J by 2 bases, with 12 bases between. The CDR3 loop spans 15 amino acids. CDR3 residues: CASSVSYRVNYGYTF. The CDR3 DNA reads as TGTGCCAGCAGCGTAAGTTACAGGGTGAACTATGGCTACACCTTC.

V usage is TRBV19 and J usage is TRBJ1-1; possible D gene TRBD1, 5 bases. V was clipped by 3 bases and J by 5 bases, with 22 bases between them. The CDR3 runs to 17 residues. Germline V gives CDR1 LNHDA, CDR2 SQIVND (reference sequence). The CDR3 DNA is TGTGCCAGTAGTATGAGTTATCCTAATGTCAGGGTGACTGAAGCTTTCTTT. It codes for CASSMSYPNVRVTEAFF.